The 24 T cell receptor beta chains below come from one sample, sequenced in a study of blood T cell repertoires in COVID-19. Assay: immunoSEQ multiplex PCR; the TCRdb copy retains only in-frame clones and omits some. The profile shows some 80,000 clones, around 80% of them singletons. Sequenced input: peripheral blood. The receptors shown here come from a human donor in a cohort sampled during active COVID-19.

The chain combines TRBV19 with TRBJ2-7; weak D call: TRBD1 (6 bases). Germline CDR1 LNHDA, CDR2 SQIVND (reference sequence). This CDR3 is 15 amino acids long. V was trimmed by 4 bases and J by 4 bases, leaving 17 bases between them. The CDR3 sequence is CASSKGWTANYEQYF. The CDR3 DNA follows: TGTGCCAGTAGTAAGGGGTGGACAGCCAATTACGAGCAGTACTTC.

The chain combines TRBV2 with TRBJ1-5, with 9 bases matching TRBD1. CDR1 is SNHLY and CDR2 is FYNNEI in the germline V gene. The V segment lost 9 bases and the J segment 5 bases; nucleotides outside the gene matches: 23. CDR3 size: 19 residues. The CDR3 bases are TGTGCCAGTAAAGAATCACCGGGACAGGGAAGGTATAATCATCAGCCCCAGCATTTT. It translates to CASKESPGQGRYNHQPQHF.

V and J are TRBV27 and TRBJ1-6; D not certain. Germline CDR1 reads MNHEY; CDR2 reads SMNVEV (reference sequence). The V and J ends lost 8 bases and 0 bases respectively, with 5 bases between them. The CDR3 sequence is 13 residues long. CDR3: CASWSSYNSPLHF. In DNA form, the CDR3 reads TGTGCCAGCTGGAGCTCCTATAATTCACCCCTCCACTTT.

V and J are TRBV13 and TRBJ2-7; 13 bases are shared with TRBD2. The CDR3 length is 14 residues. V gave up 3 bases and J gave up 6 bases; unmatched junction bases: 2. Germline CDR1 is PRHDT and CDR2 is FYEKMQ (reference sequence). The CDR3 sequence is CASSLGLAGREQYF. CDR3 DNA sequence: TGTGCCAGCAGCTTGGGACTAGCGGGGCGCGAGCAGTACTTC. Looking up the rest from reference TRBV13 and TRBJ2-7 gives the full variable domain: AAGVIQSPRHLIKEKRETATLKCYPIPRHDTVYWYQQGPGQDPQFLISFYEKMQSDKGSIPDRFSAQQFSDYHSELNMSSLELGDSALYFCASSLGLAGREQYFGPGTRLTVT.

V gene TRBV11-2 combines with J gene TRBJ2-5, with a tentative D call TRBD1 (6 bases). The germline V and J ends were trimmed by 2 bases and 5 bases, with 15 bases remaining between them. From germline, CDR1 is SGHAT and CDR2 FQNNGV. The CDR3 is made up of 15 amino acids. The CDR3 bases are TGTGCCAGCAGCTTACCGCCAAGGGGGTGGGAGACCCAGTACTTC. This encodes CASSLPPRGWETQYF. Variable domain in full (rest from reference TRBV11-2 and TRBJ2-5): EAGVAQSPRYKIIEKRQSVAFWCNPISGHATLYWYQQILGQGPKLLIQFQNNGVVDDSQLPKDRFSAERLKGVDSTLKIQPAKLEDSAVYLCASSLPPRGWETQYFGPGTRLLVL.

The V and J genes are TRBV5-4 and TRBJ1-5, with D unresolved. Germline lookup yields CDR1 SGHNT and CDR2 YYREEE (reference sequence). The length of the CDR3 is 14 residues. V was cut by 4 bases and J by 0 bases, with 8 bases left in between. CDR3 amino acids: CASSRGGSNQPQHF. CDR3 nucleotide sequence: TGTGCCAGCAGCCGGGGAGGTAGCAATCAGCCCCAGCATTTT.

The chain employs TRBV5-6 and TRBJ2-3; weak D call: TRBD1 (6 bases). This CDR3 has 16 amino acids. Germline V gene data show CDR1 as SGHDT and CDR2 as YYEEEE. The V end lost 1 base, the J end lost 4 bases, and 16 bases lay between the germline ends. CDR3 coding DNA: TGTGCCAGCAGCTTGTGGGGGCAGGGAATCGCAGATACGCAGTATTTT. Translating gives CASSLWGQGIADTQYF.

This clone turned up a few times. The CDR3 coding sequence is TGTGCCATCGGAGGCCGTCGGTATGGCTACACCTTC. Its translation: CAIGGRRYGYTF. V and J are TRBV12-3 or TRBV12-4 and TRBJ1-2; no definite D call. This CDR3 spans 12 amino acids. The V end was cut by 10 bases, the J end by 5 bases, with 14 bases between.

This clone appeared once. The V call is TRBV19, the J call TRBJ2-6, with D unresolved. Trimming pared 4 bases from V and 2 bases from J, leaving 9 bases between. This CDR3 spans 15 amino acids. In germline, CDR1 is LNHDA, CDR2 SQIVND (reference sequence). In nucleotides, the CDR3 is TGTGCCAGTAGTAATCCCCGCGCTGGGGCCAACGTCCTGACTTTC. Protein sequence: CASSNPRAGANVLTF. Looking up the rest from reference TRBV19 and TRBJ2-6 gives the full variable domain: DGGITQSPKYLFRKEGQNVTLSCEQNLNHDAMYWYRQDPGQGLRLIYYSQIVNDFQKGDIAEGYSVSREKKESFPLTVTSAQKNPTAFYLCASSNPRAGANVLTFGAGSRLTVL.

The chain carries TRBV10-2 and TRBJ2-7; the D gene is possibly TRBD1 (6 bases). V lost 6 bases and J 2 bases, leaving 11 bases between the germline ends. This CDR3 region has 13 residues. The germline V gene encodes CDR1 WSHSY and CDR2 SAAADI. Here the CDR3 reads CASRGAGPYEQYF. The CDR3 DNA is TGCGCCAGCAGGGGGGCAGGCCCCTACGAGCAGTACTTC.

This chain links TRBV24-1 with TRBJ1-4; D uncertain. Germline V gene sequence: CDR1 KGHDR, CDR2 SFDVKD. The CDR3 is 16 residues long. The V end was cut by 0 bases, the J end by 5 bases, with 12 bases between. The CDR3 loop reads CATSDLLTSSNEKLFF. The DNA of the CDR3 is TGTGCCACCAGTGATTTGCTTACATCTTCCAATGAAAAACTGTTTTTT.

The rearrangement links TRBV5-4 to TRBJ2-7; tentative D call: TRBD1 (5 bases). The V end lost 2 bases, the J end lost 6 bases, and 9 bases lay between the germline ends. CDR1 and CDR2 (germline): SGHNT, YYREEE (reference sequence). The CDR3 is made up of 12 amino acids. CDR3 region: CASSFIRAEQYF. The CDR3 nucleotides are TGTGCCAGCAGCTTTATCAGGGCCGAGCAGTACTTC.

J is TRBJ1-1 and V is TRBV4-3, with 7 positions matching TRBD1. Germline CDR1 is LGHNA and CDR2 is YSLEER. Trimming removed 0 bases from V and 4 bases from J; junction bases left unmatched: 5. This CDR3 has 15 amino acids. The CDR3 spells CASSQDGAGGTEAFF. The CDR3 coding sequence is TGCGCCAGCAGCCAAGATGGGGCAGGGGGCACTGAAGCTTTCTTT.

The chain combines TRBV6-5 with TRBJ1-2; 8 bases match TRBD1. Germline V lookup: CDR1 MNHEY, CDR2 SVGAGI. Germline trimming cut 5 bases from V and 3 bases from J; bases unmatched to any gene: 8. This CDR3 has 15 amino acids. The CDR3 DNA follows: TGTGCCAGCAGTCGGGACAGGAGGGGATACTATGGCTACACCTTC. Encoded protein: CASSRDRRGYYGYTF.

V is TRBV20-1 and J is TRBJ1-6; D remains ambiguous. The V end lost 3 bases, the J end lost 0 bases, and 9 bases lay between the germline ends. From germline, CDR1 is DFQATT and CDR2 SNEGSKA (reference sequence). The length of the CDR3 is 15 residues. The CDR3 region has the DNA TGCAGTGCTAGTTCGGGGAGCTCCTATAATTCACCCCTCCACTTT. This sequence encodes CSASSGSSYNSPLHF.

The chain carries TRBV10-3 and TRBJ2-7; 7 positions agree with TRBD1. Germline V gives CDR1 ENHRY, CDR2 SYGVKD. V shed 0 bases and J 7 bases; nucleotides not matched to a gene: 9. The CDR3 is 15 residues long. In DNA form, the CDR3 reads TGTGCCATCAGTGAGTCGATCGACAGGGCTCGGGAGCAGTACTTC. It is translated as CAISESIDRAREQYF.

The chain employs TRBV10-3 and TRBJ1-6; TRBD1 might be the D (6 bases). This CDR3 has 12 residues. V shed 5 bases and J shed 18 bases, with 17 bases lying between them. The germline CDR1 and CDR2 sequences are ENHRY and SYGVKD. The CDR3 sequence is CAISPTGSKSHF. CDR3 coding DNA: TGTGCCATCAGTCCGACAGGTTCTAAGTCCCACTTT.

The CDR3 here is CASSLLGTYEQYF. The CDR3 region has the DNA TGTGCCAGCAGTTTACTCGGGACCTACGAGCAGTACTTC. The chain carries TRBV12-3 or TRBV12-4 and TRBJ2-7, with TRBD2 as a possible D gene (5 bases). This CDR3 region has 13 residues. Trimming pared 2 bases from V and 2 bases from J, leaving 7 bases between.

V gene TRBV19 combines with J gene TRBJ2-7; D is perhaps TRBD1 (6 bases). Trimming took off 8 bases at V and 2 bases at J, with 10 bases between the two ends. Germline V gene data show CDR1 as LNHDA and CDR2 as SQIVND (reference sequence). The CDR3 is 12 amino acids. The CDR3 reads CASSDRTYEQYF. The CDR3, as DNA: TGTGCCAGTTCGGACAGAACCTACGAGCAGTACTTC.

CDR3 bases: TGCAGTGCTAGTACAGGGACGTCCAATCAGCCCCAGCATTTT. This translates into CSASTGTSNQPQHF. This chain uses TRBV20-1 with TRBJ1-5; the D gene is possibly TRBD1 (6 bases). V gave up 3 bases and J gave up 3 bases, with 12 bases separating them. Per the germline V gene, CDR1 is DFQATT and CDR2 is SNEGSKA (reference sequence). The CDR3 spans 14 residues.

Here the CDR3 DNA reads TGTGCCAGCAGCCCCCAGACTAGGTTGAACACTGAAGCTTTCTTT. The encoded protein is CASSPQTRLNTEAFF. The V gene is TRBV9, the J gene TRBJ1-1; D is unclear. The ends were cut back, 4 bases at V and 0 bases at J, with 13 bases in the middle. CDR3 size: 15 residues. From germline, CDR1 is SGDLS and CDR2 YYNGEE.

The V and J genes are TRBV7-9 and TRBJ1-6, with TRBD1 as a possible D gene (5 bases). Trimming took 4 bases from V and 9 from J, leaving 10 bases between them. CDR3 length: 13 residues. The germline gives CDR1 SEHNR, CDR2 FQNEAQ (reference sequence). For the CDR3, the DNA is TGTGCCAGCAGCTCAGGGCTGGGTTCACCCCTCCACTTT. As protein: CASSSGLGSPLHF. Full variable domain (remainder filled in from reference TRBV7-9 and TRBJ1-6): DTGVSQNPRHKITKRGQNVTFRCDPISEHNRLYWYRQTLGQGPEFLTYFQNEAQLEKSRLLSDRFSAERPKGSFSTLEIQRTEQGDSAMYLCASSSGLGSPLHFGNGTRLTVT.

The chain employs TRBV2 and TRBJ2-7; 11 positions match TRBD1. The CDR3 runs to 15 residues. V shed 7 bases, J shed 4 bases, and the junction held 9 bases outside the gene matches. Looked up from germline, CDR1 is SNHLY and CDR2 is FYNNEI. CDR3 DNA sequence: TGTGCCAGCAAGTCGCGGGACAGGGGGGATTACGAGCAGTACTTC. Translation gives CASKSRDRGDYEQYF.

The sample holds one count of this clone. J is TRBJ1-6 and V is TRBV5-1; possibly TRBD1 for D (5 bases). This CDR3 comprises 16 residues. Germline V gives CDR1 SGHRS, CDR2 YFSETQ. Trimming stripped 0 bases from V and 10 bases from J, with 17 bases between. DNA of the CDR3: TGCGCCAGCAGCTTGGATACAGGTTTAATAGTGTCACCCCTCCACTTT. Translation gives CASSLDTGLIVSPLHF.